This T cell receptor (beta chain) emerged from a study of blood T cell repertoires in COVID-19. The wider study: Samples of COVID-19 (acute and convalescent) were obtained from the United States, Italy and Spain. PBMCs, B-cell-depleted T cells, or T cells provided the cDNA or gDNA that made up the material.

Seattle enrolled patients during active infection and tracked them longitudinally. CDR1 and CDR2 (germline): LGHNT, FRNRAP. This CDR3 region has 14 residues. The V end was cut by 4 bases, the J end by 1 base, with 8 bases between. How the authors handled the data: Estimation of nucleated cell counts was performed using reference gene primer amplification. The data were produced by immunoSEQ multiplex PCR, yet TCRdb's version contains in-frame clones alone and is incomplete. D and trimming were read from the DNA, whereas the V and J calls and clone size are those reported in that table. The sample lists roughly 130,000 clones, about 88% seen once, with more than 2.5% in the top ten.

The sample taken for sequencing was peripheral blood. This clonotype was obtained from a human donor with COVID-19, enrolled during active disease. The donor label of this sample is uncertain. This chain uses TRBV12-5 with TRBJ1-5; no firm D call. The CDR3 sequence is CASGSGASNQPQHF. Here the CDR3 DNA reads TGTGCTAGTGGTTCCGGAGCCAGCAATCAGCCCCAGCATTTT.